The present entry profiles one T cell receptor beta chain with its context. CDR1 and CDR2 (germline): SNHLY, FYNNEI. V was trimmed by 6 bases and J by 5 bases, leaving 10 bases between them. CDR3 size: 12 residues. The data originate from a study of blood T cell repertoires in COVID-19. About the study: Sample material is recorded as cDNA or gDNA derived from T cells, B-cell-depleted T cells, or PBMCs.

Per the authors' pipeline: For nucleated cells, counts were estimated from reference gene primer amplification. Profiling relied on immunoSEQ multiplex PCR, and the TCRdb table lists in-frame clones only, not all of them. V and J calls and clone size are copied from that table; D and trimming were computed from the DNA. The sample holds fewer than 300,000 clones, 65% to 85% seen once. Those enrolled in Seattle joined during active infection and were followed longitudinally afterward. The sample taken for sequencing was peripheral blood. The clonotype was recovered from a human donor with COVID-19, enrolled during active disease. The donor label of this sample is uncertain. The chain links TRBV2 to TRBJ2-5; a possible D gene is TRBD1 (6 bases). CDR3 nucleotides: TGTGCCAGCAGACAGGGTTGGGAGACCCAGTACTTC. This codes for CASRQGWETQYF.